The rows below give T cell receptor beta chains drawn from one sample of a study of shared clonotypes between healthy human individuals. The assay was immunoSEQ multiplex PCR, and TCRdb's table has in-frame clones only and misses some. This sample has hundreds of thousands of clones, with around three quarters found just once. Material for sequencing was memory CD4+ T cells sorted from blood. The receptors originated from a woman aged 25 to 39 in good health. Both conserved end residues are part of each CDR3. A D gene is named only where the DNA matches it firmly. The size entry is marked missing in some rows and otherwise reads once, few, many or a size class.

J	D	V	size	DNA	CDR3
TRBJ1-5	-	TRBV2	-	TGTGCCAGCAGTGGTGCCAGGGTGGGCAATCAGCCCCAGCATTTT	CASSGARVGNQPQHF
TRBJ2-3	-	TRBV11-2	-	TGTGCCAGCAGCTTAGACCTAGGTACGCAGTATTTT	CASSLDLGTQYF
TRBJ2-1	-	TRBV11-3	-	TGTGCCAGCAGCTCCCAGGGGAGCTCCTACAATGAGCAGTTCTTC	CASSSQGSSYNEQFF
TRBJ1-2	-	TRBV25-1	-	TGTGCCAGCAGTAACTCCCAGGACGGAGGGACAATGGGCACCTTC	CASSNSQDGGTMGTF
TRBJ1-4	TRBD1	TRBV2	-	TGTGCCAGCAGCTCACAGGGGGCACAGGAAAAACTGTTTTTT	CASSSQGAQEKLFF
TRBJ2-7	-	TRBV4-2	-	TGTGCCAGCAGCCTAGAGGCGGGAAGGGGCTACGAGCAGTACTTC	CASSLEAGRGYEQYF
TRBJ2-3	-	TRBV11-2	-	TGTGCCAGCAGCTTAGATATTACAGCAGATACGCAGTATTTT	CASSLDITADTQYF
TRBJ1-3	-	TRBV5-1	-	TGCGCCAGCAGCTTAACAGCAATTGGAAACACCATATATTTT	CASSLTAIGNTIYF
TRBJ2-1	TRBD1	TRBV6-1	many	TGTGCCAGCAGGGATCAGAAAGGGGGCTTGGGGTTCTTC	CASRDQKGGLGFF
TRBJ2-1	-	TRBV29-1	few	TGCAGCGTTATGGGATTTTTGGGGGATGAGCAGTTCTTC	CSVMGFLGDEQFF
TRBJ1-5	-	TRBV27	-	TGTGCCAGCAGTTTATACCTAACTCCGGGGCAGCCCCAGCATTTT	CASSLYLTPGQPQHF
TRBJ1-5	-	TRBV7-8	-	TGTGCCAGCAGCCTGGGTACTGATCAGCCCCAGCATTTT	CASSLGTDQPQHF
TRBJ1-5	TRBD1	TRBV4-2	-	TGTGCCAGCAGCCAGGGGGGGACAGGTCTTCAGCCCCAGCATTTT	CASSQGGTGLQPQHF
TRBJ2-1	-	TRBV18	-	TGTGCCAGCTCAAATACCGGGCAAAATGAGCAGTTCTTC	CASSNTGQNEQFF
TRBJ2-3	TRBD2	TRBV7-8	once	TGTGCCAGCAGCCCTGCGGGGGGATACACAGATACGCAGTATTTT	CASSPAGGYTDTQYF
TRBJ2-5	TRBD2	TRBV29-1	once	TGCAGCGTCGAAATCACTAGCGGGAGGGCGCGGGAGACCCAGTACTTC	CSVEITSGRARETQYF
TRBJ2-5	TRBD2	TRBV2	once	TGTGCCAGCAGTTACGGACTAGCAGACCAAGAGACCCAGTACTTC	CASSYGLADQETQYF
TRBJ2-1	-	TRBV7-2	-	TGTGCCAGCAGCTCCCACGCGGGACTCCGAGACAATGAGCAGTTCTTC	CASSSHAGLRDNEQFF
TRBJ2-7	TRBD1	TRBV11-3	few	TGTGCCAGCAGCTTATATCCCCGGGACAGGCTTGCGAACTTC	CASSLYPRDRLANF
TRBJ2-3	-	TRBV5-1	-	TGCGCCAGCAGCTTGGGGGGGCTAGCGGACACAGATACGCAGTATTTT	CASSLGGLADTDTQYF
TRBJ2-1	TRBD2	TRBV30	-	TGTGCCTGGAGTGTGAGCGGGAGTTCCTACAATGAGCAGTTCTTC	CAWSVSGSSYNEQFF
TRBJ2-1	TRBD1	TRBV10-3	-	TGTGCCATCAGCGGGACAGGGCTGAACAATGAGCAGTTCTTC	CAISGTGLNNEQFF
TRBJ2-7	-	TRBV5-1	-	TGCGCCAGCAGCGAAAACAGCCCTCCGGCGACGTACGAGCAGTACTTC	CASSENSPPATYEQYF
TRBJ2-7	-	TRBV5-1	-	TGCGCCAGCAGCTTCGACAGGTACGACTCCTACGAGCAGTACTTC	CASSFDRYDSYEQYF
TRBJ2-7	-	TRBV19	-	TGTGCCAGTAGTGGGCCCCGCGAGCAGTACTTC	CASSGPREQYF
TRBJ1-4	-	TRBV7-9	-	TGTGCCAGCAGCTTAGTTCTGGGTGCCGGTGAAAAACTGTTTTTT	CASSLVLGAGEKLFF
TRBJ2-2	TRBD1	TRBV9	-	TGTGCCAGCGGGAAACAGGGGAGCACCGGGGAGCTGTTTTTT	CASGKQGSTGELFF
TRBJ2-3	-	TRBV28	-	TGTGCCAGCAGCGTAGGGTGGGTGGATACGCAGTATTTT	CASSVGWVDTQYF
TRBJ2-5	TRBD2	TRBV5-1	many	TGCGCCAGCAGCGTTATCTTTCTAGCGGGAGGTGGGGAGACCCAGTACTTC	CASSVIFLAGGGETQYF
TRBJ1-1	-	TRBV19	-	TGTGCCAGTAGTATAGATCAGGGACTGAACACTGAAGCTTTCTTT	CASSIDQGLNTEAFF
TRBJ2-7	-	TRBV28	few	TGTGCCAGCAGTTTATCTGAGCGGCTCCTAAGTTCCGAGCAGTACTTC	CASSLSERLLSSEQYF
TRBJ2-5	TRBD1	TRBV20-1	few	TGCAGTGCACGGAACAGGGGGACCCAGTACTTC	CSARNRGTQYF
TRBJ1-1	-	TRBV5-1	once	TGCGCCAGCAGCTTGGACAGCGGGAACACTGAAGCTTTCTTT	CASSLDSGNTEAFF
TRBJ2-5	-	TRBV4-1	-	TGCGCCAGCAGCCAAGGTGGTGGAGGGGCGCCGGGAGAGACCCAGTACTTC	CASSQGGGGAPGETQYF
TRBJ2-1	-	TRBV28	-	TGTGCCAGCAGTTTTTTCCCCCGGGGAAGTGGAAACTACAATGAGCAGTTCTTC	CASSFFPRGSGNYNEQFF
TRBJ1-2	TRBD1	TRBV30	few	TGTGCCTGGAGTGTACTAAGGGGGCTGAGCGGCTATGGCTACACCTTC	CAWSVLRGLSGYGYTF
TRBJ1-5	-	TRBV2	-	TGTGCCAGCAGTTTCCCCTTTGATAGGGGGGACGATAGCAATCAGCCCCAGCATTTT	CASSFPFDRGDDSNQPQHF
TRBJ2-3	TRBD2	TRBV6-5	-	TGTGCCAGCAGGCTAGCGGGAGATTCGGCAGATACGCAGTATTTT	CASRLAGDSADTQYF
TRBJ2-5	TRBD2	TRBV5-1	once	TGCGCCAGCAGCTCCCTAGCGGGAGGAGAGACCCAGTACTTC	CASSSLAGGETQYF
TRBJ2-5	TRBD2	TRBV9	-	TGTGCCAGCAGTAGGGGACTAGCGGGAGTAGAGGAGACCCAGTACTTC	CASSRGLAGVEETQYF
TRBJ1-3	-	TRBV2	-	TGTGCCAGCAGTGCCCCTAGCACTGGAAACACCATATATTTT	CASSAPSTGNTIYF
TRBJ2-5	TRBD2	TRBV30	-	TGTGCCTGGAGTGTCCGCGGGAGGGCAGGGGAGACCCAGTACTTC	CAWSVRGRAGETQYF
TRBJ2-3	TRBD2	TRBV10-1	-	TGCGCCAGCAGTGTCCCTAGCGGTTATACGCAGTATTTT	CASSVPSGYTQYF
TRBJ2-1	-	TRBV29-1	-	TGCAGCGTTGATTGGGGGGCTAATGAGCAGTTCTTC	CSVDWGANEQFF
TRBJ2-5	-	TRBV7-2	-	TGTGCCAGCAGCCTCAACCTGGAGACCCAGTACTTC	CASSLNLETQYF
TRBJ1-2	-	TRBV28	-	TGTGCCAGCAGTTTAGGTGGTTACTATTCCACCTTC	CASSLGGYYSTF
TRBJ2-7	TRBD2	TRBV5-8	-	TGTGCCAGCAGCCCAGCGGGAGGGCCTGGGTACGAGCAGTACTTC	CASSPAGGPGYEQYF
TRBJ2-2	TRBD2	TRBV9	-	TGTGCCAGCAGCGTAGAACTGACTAGCGGTTACACCGGGGAGCTGTTTTTT	CASSVELTSGYTGELFF
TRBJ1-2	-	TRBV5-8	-	TGTGCCAGCAGCTTGTTAGGCCAGAACTATGGCTACACCTTC	CASSLLGQNYGYTF
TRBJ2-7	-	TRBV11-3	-	TGTGCCAGCAGCTTGCTGTTGGGCAGGGATTACGTGCAGTACTTC	CASSLLLGRDYVQYF
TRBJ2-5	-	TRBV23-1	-	TGCGCCAGCAGTCAATCTAAGCGAACCGAGACCCAGTACTTC	CASSQSKRTETQYF
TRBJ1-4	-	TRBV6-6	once	TGTGCCAGCAGTTATGTACGGATGAATGAAAAACTGTTTTTT	CASSYVRMNEKLFF
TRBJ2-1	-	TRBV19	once	TGTGCCAGTTCAGGACTGGGCAATGAGCAGTTCTTC	CASSGLGNEQFF
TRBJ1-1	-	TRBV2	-	TGTGCCAGCAGTACGGGAATCTTTTTGAACACTGAAGCTTTCTTT	CASSTGIFLNTEAFF